The 18 T cell receptor beta chains in this list originate from one sample, sequenced in a study of shared clonotypes between healthy human individuals. The data were produced by immunoSEQ multiplex PCR, yet TCRdb's version contains in-frame clones alone and is incomplete. Among a few million clones listed, 85% to 95% were seen once. The sample comprised naive CD4+ T cells from PBMCs. Subset specified: CD45RA+ positively selected. The receptors here all came from a man between 18 and 35 years old in good health. Some clones in this sample may be carry-over from other donors' samples.

The chain carries TRBV15 and TRBJ2-7, with D tentatively TRBD1 (5 bases). The CDR3 has 14 residues. CDR1 is LNHNV and CDR2 is YYDKDF in the germline V gene (reference sequence). The V end was cut by 1 base, the J end by 3 bases, with 10 bases between. CDR3 DNA: TGTGCCACCAGCAGAGGGGCAGGGTACTACGAGCAGTACTTC. Protein sequence: CATSRGAGYYEQYF. Full variable domain (rest looked up from reference TRBV15 and TRBJ2-7): DAMVIQNPRYQVTQFGKPVTLSCSQTLNHNVMYWYQQKSSQAPKLLFHYYDKDFNNEADTPDNFQSRRPNTSFCFLDIRSPGLGDTAMYLCATSRGAGYYEQYFGPGTRLTVT.

The rearrangement joins TRBV7-9 to TRBJ2-7, with D possibly TRBD2 on 5 matching bases. CDR3 size: 14 residues. Between the trimmed V and J ends, which lost 6 bases and 1 base, there was a span of 13 bases. Germline lookup yields CDR1 SEHNR and CDR2 FQNEAQ (reference sequence). CDR3 amino acids: CASRPTGMSYEQYF. DNA for the CDR3: TGTGCCAGCAGGCCGACCGGGATGTCCTACGAGCAGTACTTC.

This clone has just a few counts. The genes are TRBV29-1 and TRBJ1-1; 7 positions match TRBD1. The CDR3 length is 13 residues. The junction had 4 bases not matched to a gene; V was cut back by 5 bases and J by 1 base. The germline gives CDR1 SQVTM, CDR2 ANQGSEA. The CDR3: CSVWGQTNTEAFF. The CDR3 DNA follows: TGCAGCGTTTGGGGACAGACGAACACTGAAGCTTTCTTT.

DNA of the CDR3: TGTGCCAGCAGCTTAGCCCCCTACCCGAGCAATCAGCCCCAGCATTTT. Amino acid sequence: CASSLAPYPSNQPQHF. The genes are TRBV7-6 and TRBJ1-5, with D uncertain. The CDR3 spans 16 residues. The germline gives CDR1 SGHVS, CDR2 FNYEAQ. V was pared by 0 bases and J by 1 base, with 10 bases between.

The rearrangement joins TRBV4-3 to TRBJ1-4; D gene ambiguous. The germline V gene has CDR1 LGHNA and CDR2 YSLEER. This CDR3 is 14 amino acids long. V was shortened by 6 bases and J by 0 bases, with 8 bases between the two germline ends. In DNA form, the CDR3 reads TGCGCCAGCAGGGACGGCGCAACTAATGAAAAACTGTTTTTT. Translating it yields CASRDGATNEKLFF.

This clone appeared a single time. The V and J genes are TRBV29-1 and TRBJ2-7; 8 bases align to TRBD2. V lost 2 bases to trimming and J lost 7 bases; unmatched junction nucleotides: 10. Per germline, CDR1 SQVTM and CDR2 ANQGSEA. The CDR3 contains 14 residues. The CDR3 DNA reads as TGCAGCGTTGAAACAGCGGGAGCCGCAGGGGAGCAGTACTTC. As protein: CSVETAGAAGEQYF.

This chain connects TRBV25-1 to TRBJ1-2; unclear D gene. V was pared by 4 bases and J by 6 bases, with 12 bases between. The germline CDR1 and CDR2 sequences are MGHDK and SYGVNS. The CDR3 is 13 residues long. The CDR3 bases are TGTGCCAGCAGTGCCATGGGGTCGGATGGCTACACCTTC. Its translation is CASSAMGSDGYTF.

The rearrangement joins TRBV10-3 to TRBJ1-3; D gene ambiguous. The CDR3 runs 15 residues. V dropped 5 bases and J dropped 0 bases, with 11 bases sitting between them. Germline V CDR1 and CDR2: ENHRY, SYGVKD. The CDR3 protein is CAISSDTYSGNTIYF. CDR3 DNA sequence: TGTGCCATCAGTTCCGACACTTACTCTGGAAACACCATATATTTT.

The gene calls are TRBV30 and TRBJ1-6; a weak D match, TRBD1 (5 bases). This CDR3 is built from 13 residues. Germline CDR1 GTSNPN, CDR2 SVGIG (reference sequence). V gave up 2 bases and J gave up 9 bases, with 11 bases separating them. CDR3 sequence: CAWSPGEGSPLHF. CDR3 nucleotides: TGTGCCTGGAGTCCGGGGGAGGGTTCACCCCTCCACTTT.

The chain is built from TRBV6-5 and TRBJ2-7; TRBD2 aligns across 10 bases. CDR1 is MNHEY, CDR2 SVGAGI, per germline. The CDR3 has 14 amino acids. Losses at the gene ends were 6 bases for V and 3 bases for J; bases not matched to a gene: 5. CDR3 loop: CASRRTSGNYEQYF. CDR3 DNA: TGTGCCAGCAGACGGACTAGCGGTAACTACGAGCAGTACTTC.

Only one count was recorded for this clone. This chain joins TRBV5-4 and TRBJ1-2; D might be TRBD1 (6 bases). The CDR3 totals 14 residues. Germline V gene data show CDR1 as SGHNT and CDR2 as YYREEE (reference sequence). Trimming left V 5 bases short and J 4 bases short, with 15 bases between. This CDR3 reads CASREKGGGYGYTF. The CDR3 bases are TGTGCCAGCAGAGAGAAGGGGGGGGGCTATGGCTACACCTTC.

This clone was found a few times. The chain is built from TRBV28 and TRBJ1-1, with D possibly TRBD1 on 5 matching bases. The CDR3 is made up of 11 amino acids. From germline, CDR1 is MDHEN and CDR2 SYDVKM. Deletions cut 8 bases from V and 5 bases from J, with 9 bases between. CDR3 sequence: CASGGRTEAFF. In nucleotides, the CDR3 is TGTGCCAGCGGGGGTCGGACTGAAGCTTTCTTT. The entire variable domain, with the rest obtained from reference TRBV28 and TRBJ1-1, is as follows: DVKVTQSSRYLVKRTGEKVFLECVQDMDHENMFWYRQDPGLGLRLIYFSYDVKMKEKGDIPEGYSVSREKKERFSLILESASTNQTSMYLCASGGRTEAFFGQGTRLTVV.

The V call is TRBV6-8, the J call TRBJ2-2, with a possible D match to TRBD2 (6 bases). This CDR3 spans 14 amino acids. V lost 11 bases, J lost 4 bases, and 17 bases lay in between. Looked up from germline, CDR1 is MNHGY and CDR2 is SAAAGT. The CDR3 here is CALSGTLVTGELFF. In nucleotides, the CDR3 is TGTGCCCTATCCGGGACTTTAGTCACCGGGGAGCTGTTTTTT.

V is TRBV5-1 and J is TRBJ2-1; no reliable D call. V was trimmed by 0 bases and J by 7 bases, leaving 11 bases between them. The CDR3 is 14 amino acids. The V gene's germline CDR1 is SGHRS and CDR2 YFSETQ. Here the CDR3 reads CASSLGQARNEQFF. The CDR3 bases are TGCGCCAGCAGCTTGGGGCAGGCCCGGAATGAGCAGTTCTTC. The whole variable domain, filled in from reference TRBV5-1 and TRBJ2-1, reads KAGVTQTPRYLIKTRGQQVTLSCSPISGHRSVSWYQQTPGQGLQFLFEYFSETQRNKGNFPGRFSGRQFSNSRSEMNVSTLELGDSALYLCASSLGQARNEQFFGPGTRLTVL.

This clone came up once. V and J are TRBV9 and TRBJ1-4, with 8 bases lining up with TRBD1. The CDR3 is 15 residues long. The trim removed 3 bases at V and 4 bases at J, leaving 5 bases unmatched. The germline V gene has CDR1 SGDLS and CDR2 YYNGEE. CDR3 nucleotide sequence: TGTGCCAGCAGCGCCTCGGGACAGGTTAATGAAAAACTGTTTTTT. It specifies CASSASGQVNEKLFF.

The chain couples TRBV6-6 to TRBJ1-3; maybe TRBD1 (6 bases). Per the germline V gene, CDR1 is MNHNY and CDR2 is SVGAGI (reference sequence). Trimming took off 8 bases at V and 5 bases at J, with 16 bases between the two ends. CDR3 length: 14 amino acids. CDR3 bases: TGTGCCAGCGACCCCTTCGGGGGGCGAAACACCATATATTTT. Amino acid sequence: CASDPFGGRNTIYF.

The chain uses TRBV25-1 and TRBJ1-4; D remains unclear. Germline CDR1 reads MGHDK; CDR2 reads SYGVNS. With 3 bases removed from V and 7 bases from J, the gap between germline ends came to 9 bases. The length of the CDR3 is 13 residues. The CDR3 coding sequence is TGTGCCAGCAGTGATAGGTACGGTGAAAAACTGTTTTTT. Protein sequence: CASSDRYGEKLFF. The full variable domain, completed using reference TRBV25-1 and TRBJ1-4, is EADIYQTPRYLVIGTGKKITLECSQTMGHDKMYWYQQDPGMELHLIHYSYGVNSTEKGDLSSESTVSRIRTEHFPLTLESARPSHTSQYLCASSDRYGEKLFFGSGTQLSVL.

This chain connects TRBV6-1 to TRBJ2-5; the match to TRBD1 covers 7 bases. The CDR3 covers 15 residues. Germline V gene lookup returns CDR1 MNHNS and CDR2 SASEGT. V shed 4 bases, J shed 5 bases, and the junction held 10 bases outside the gene matches. CDR3 nucleotides: TGTGCCAGCAGTGTCGGACAGGCTTGGATTGAGACCCAGTACTTC. Its protein product is CASSVGQAWIETQYF.